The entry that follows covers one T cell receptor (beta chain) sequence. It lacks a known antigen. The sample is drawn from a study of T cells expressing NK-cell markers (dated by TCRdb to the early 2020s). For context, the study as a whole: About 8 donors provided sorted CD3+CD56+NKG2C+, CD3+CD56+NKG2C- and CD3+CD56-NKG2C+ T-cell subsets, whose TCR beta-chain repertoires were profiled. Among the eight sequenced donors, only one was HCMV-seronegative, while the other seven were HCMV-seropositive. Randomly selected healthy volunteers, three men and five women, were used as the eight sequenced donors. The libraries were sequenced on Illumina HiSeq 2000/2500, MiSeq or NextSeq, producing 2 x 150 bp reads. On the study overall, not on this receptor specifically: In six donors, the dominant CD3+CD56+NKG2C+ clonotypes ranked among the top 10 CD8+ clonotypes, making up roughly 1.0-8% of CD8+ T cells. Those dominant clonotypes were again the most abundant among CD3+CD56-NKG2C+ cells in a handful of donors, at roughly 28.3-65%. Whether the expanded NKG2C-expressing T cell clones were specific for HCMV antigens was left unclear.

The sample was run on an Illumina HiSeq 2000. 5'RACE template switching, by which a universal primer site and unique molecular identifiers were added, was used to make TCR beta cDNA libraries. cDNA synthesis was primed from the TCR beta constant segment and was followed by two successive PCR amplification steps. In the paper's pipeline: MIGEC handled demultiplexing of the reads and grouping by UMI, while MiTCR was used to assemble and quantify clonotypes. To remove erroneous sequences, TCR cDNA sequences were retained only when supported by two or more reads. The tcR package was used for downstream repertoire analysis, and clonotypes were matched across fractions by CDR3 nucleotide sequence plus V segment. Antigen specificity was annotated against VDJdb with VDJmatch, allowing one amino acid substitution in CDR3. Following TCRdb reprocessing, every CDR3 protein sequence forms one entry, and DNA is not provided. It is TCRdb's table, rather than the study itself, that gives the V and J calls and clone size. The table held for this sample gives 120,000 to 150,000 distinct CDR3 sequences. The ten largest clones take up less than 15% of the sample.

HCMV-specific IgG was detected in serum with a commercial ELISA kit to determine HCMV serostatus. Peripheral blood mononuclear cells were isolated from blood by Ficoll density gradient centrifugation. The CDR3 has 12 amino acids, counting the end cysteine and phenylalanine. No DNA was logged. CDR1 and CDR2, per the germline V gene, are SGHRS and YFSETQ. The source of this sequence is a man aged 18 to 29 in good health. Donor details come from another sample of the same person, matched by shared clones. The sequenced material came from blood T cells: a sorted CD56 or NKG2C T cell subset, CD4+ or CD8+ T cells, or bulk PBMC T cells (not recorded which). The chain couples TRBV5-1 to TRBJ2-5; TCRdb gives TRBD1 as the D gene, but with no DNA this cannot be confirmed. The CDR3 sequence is CASSFGAETQYF.